This T cell receptor beta chain was observed in a study of blood T cell repertoires in COVID-19. Study at large: There were acute and convalescent COVID-19 samples, and they came from the United States, Italy and Spain. Sources were T cells, B-cell-depleted T cells, or PBMCs; the material itself was cDNA or gDNA.

Per the authors' pipeline: Estimation of nucleated cell counts relied on the amplification of reference gene primers. Measured with immunoSEQ multiplex PCR; TCRdb has only the in-frame clones, and not every one. The V and J calls and clone size come from that table; D and trimming were worked out from the DNA. The sample has more than 110,000 clones, about 70% seen once. This receptor was obtained from a man at least 80 years old with acute or convalescent COVID-19. Input material: peripheral blood.

The CDR3: CASSVASGTYNEQFF. CDR3 sequence (DNA): TGTGCCAGCAGCGTGGCTAGCGGAACCTACAATGAGCAGTTCTTC. V is TRBV9 and J is TRBJ2-1; 7 bases map to TRBD2. The trim removed 2 bases at V and 2 bases at J, leaving 4 bases unmatched. The CDR3 totals 15 residues. The germline gives CDR1 SGDLS, CDR2 YYNGEE.